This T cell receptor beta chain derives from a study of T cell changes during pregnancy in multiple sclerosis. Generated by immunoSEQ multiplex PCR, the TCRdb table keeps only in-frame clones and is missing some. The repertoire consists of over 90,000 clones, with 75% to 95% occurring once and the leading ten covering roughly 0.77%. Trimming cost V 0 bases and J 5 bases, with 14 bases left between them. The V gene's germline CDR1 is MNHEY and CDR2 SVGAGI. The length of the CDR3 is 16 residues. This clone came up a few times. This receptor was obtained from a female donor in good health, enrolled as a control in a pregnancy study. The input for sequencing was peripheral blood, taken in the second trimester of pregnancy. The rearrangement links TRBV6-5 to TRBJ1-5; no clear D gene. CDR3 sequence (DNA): TGTGCCAGCAGTTACTCGATACATCGGGGAGATCAGCCCCAGCATTTT. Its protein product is CASSYSIHRGDQPQHF.